Following are 14 T cell receptor beta chains from one sample sequenced in a study of monozygotic twins with cystic fibrosis. Repertoires were generated with immunoSEQ multiplex PCR, while TCRdb's copy carries only in-frame clones and drops some. Of about 14,000 clones detected, roughly 91% appear once; the ten largest clones hold less than 10%. Sequencing was done on a sample of blood. The receptors here all came from a girl aged 2 to 9 with cystic fibrosis.

CDR3 sequence reads: CASRGTSYEQYF. The DNA for the CDR3 is TGCGCCAGCCGGGGGACGTCCTACGAGCAGTACTTC. The chain links TRBV5-1 to TRBJ2-7; possibly TRBD2 for D (6 bases). The CDR3 covers 12 residues. From germline, CDR1 is SGHRS and CDR2 YFSETQ. The V gene lost 7 bases and the J gene lost 1 base, with 9 bases spanning the gap.

This chain links TRBV5-1 with TRBJ2-2; TRBD2 aligns across 9 bases. The germline V gene encodes CDR1 SGHRS and CDR2 YFSETQ. The CDR3 has 18 residues. V was clipped by 0 bases and J by 4 bases; unmatched bases: 10. CDR3 sequence: CASSLAMVAGAATGELFF. The DNA of the CDR3 is TGCGCCAGCAGCTTGGCCATGGTAGCGGGAGCAGCCACCGGGGAGCTGTTTTTT.

The chain employs TRBV6-6 and TRBJ2-2; D gene unclear. The length of the CDR3 is 14 residues. The V end was cut by 7 bases, the J end by 0 bases, with 9 bases between. In germline, CDR1 is MNHNY, CDR2 SVGAGI (reference sequence). CDR3: CASTKTANTGELFF. The CDR3 nucleotides are TGTGCCAGCACCAAGACTGCGAACACCGGGGAGCTGTTTTTT.

This clone was seen only once. The V and J genes are TRBV5-1 and TRBJ2-6; D could derive from TRBD1 or TRBD2 (5 bases each). Germline loops: CDR1 SGHRS, CDR2 YFSETQ. The CDR3 spans 15 residues. V was clipped by 3 bases and J by 0 bases, with 7 bases between them. The CDR3 protein is CASSSGTSGANVLTF. CDR3 coding DNA: TGCGCCAGCAGCTCGGGGACCTCTGGGGCCAACGTCCTGACTTTC.

This clone was seen a single time. The chain links TRBV7-2 to TRBJ2-7; 10 bases fit TRBD2. The V gene's germline CDR1 is SGHTA and CDR2 FQGNSA. The V and J ends lost 4 bases and 3 bases, in that order; junction bases with no gene match: 0. The CDR3 length is 13 residues. The CDR3 region is CASSSSGSYEQYF. The CDR3 DNA follows: TGTGCCAGCAGCTCTAGCGGGAGCTACGAGCAGTACTTC.

V and J are TRBV19 and TRBJ2-6, with 10 bases lining up with TRBD1. This CDR3 is built from 18 residues. Germline V gene sequence: CDR1 LNHDA, CDR2 SQIVND (reference sequence). V was pared by 10 bases and J by 0 bases, with 12 bases of the junction left unmatched. The CDR3 DNA reads as TGTGCCATCATCGAGGGGGACAGGGGATCCTCTGGGGCCAACGTCCTGACTTTC. This sequence encodes CAIIEGDRGSSGANVLTF. Together with reference TRBV19 and TRBJ2-6, the CDR3 gives the full variable domain: DGGITQSPKYLFRKEGQNVTLSCEQNLNHDAMYWYRQDPGQGLRLIYYSQIVNDFQKGDIAEGYSVSREKKESFPLTVTSAQKNPTAFYLCAIIEGDRGSSGANVLTFGAGSRLTVL.

This clone was seen only once. The rearrangement links TRBV27 to TRBJ2-1; 7 bases map to TRBD2. Per germline, CDR1 MNHEY and CDR2 SMNVEV (reference sequence). Trimming took 2 bases from V and 10 from J; bases not matched to a gene: 8. This CDR3 is built from 14 residues. In DNA form, the CDR3 reads TGTGCCAGCAGTTTACTAAGGGTGGGGGGGGAGCAGTTCTTC. The encoded protein is CASSLLRVGGEQFF.

The V gene is TRBV19, the J gene TRBJ1-2; possible D gene TRBD1, 6 bases. V was clipped by 9 bases and J by 8 bases, with 22 bases between them. Germline V gene data show CDR1 as LNHDA and CDR2 as SQIVND (reference sequence). CDR3 size: 14 residues. CDR3 coding DNA: TGTGCCAGCGGGGATAGTAGACAGGTCTTCGGCTACACCTTC. Translated, it gives CASGDSRQVFGYTF.

The chain employs TRBV14 and TRBJ2-7, with TRBD1 matching 8 bases. The V segment lost 1 base and the J segment 3 bases; nucleotides outside the gene matches: 5. Per the germline V gene, CDR1 is SGHDN and CDR2 is FVKESK. The CDR3 contains 15 residues. This CDR3 reads CASSQGQGFFYEQYF. CDR3 nucleotides: TGTGCCAGCAGCCAAGGACAGGGGTTTTTCTACGAGCAGTACTTC.

The chain couples TRBV6-1 to TRBJ2-3; TRBD2 agrees at 11 bases. The V and J ends lost 2 bases and 2 bases, in that order; junction bases with no gene match: 15. The CDR3 is made up of 20 amino acids. Germline V lookup: CDR1 MNHNS, CDR2 SASEGT. The CDR3 sequence is CASSELELLLAGGFTDTQYF. The CDR3 DNA sequence: TGTGCCAGCAGTGAACTCGAGCTCCTGCTAGCGGGAGGCTTCACAGATACGCAGTATTTT.

The chain employs TRBV7-2 and TRBJ2-6; 8 nucleotides agree with TRBD1. The germline V gene has CDR1 SGHTA and CDR2 FQGNSA. The CDR3 is 17 residues long. V shed 5 bases, J shed 0 bases, and the junction held 6 bases outside the gene matches. In DNA form, the CDR3 reads TGTGCCAGCAGCCCGGGGACAGGACGCTCTGGGGCCAACGTCCTGACTTTC. It specifies CASSPGTGRSGANVLTF. Full variable domain (missing parts from reference TRBV7-2 and TRBJ2-6): GAGVSQSPSNKVTEKGKDVELRCDPISGHTALYWYRQSLGQGLEFLIYFQGNSAPDKSGLPSDRFSAERTGGSVSTLTIQRTQQEDSAVYLCASSPGTGRSGANVLTFGAGSRLTVL.

V and J are TRBV5-4 and TRBJ1-2; D is ambiguous. The germline V gene encodes CDR1 SGHNT and CDR2 YYREEE (reference sequence). Trimming pared 4 bases from V and 4 bases from J, leaving 17 bases between. CDR3 length: 15 residues. In nucleotides, the CDR3 is TGTGCCAGCAGCGATAGGGCGTCCGGACCCTATGGCTACACCTTC. This encodes CASSDRASGPYGYTF.

This clone has only one observation. Here the CDR3 DNA reads TGCGCCAGCAGCTTGGGGCCGCAGGCGAACCCGAACACCGGGGAGCTGTTTTTT. Translated: CASSLGPQANPNTGELFF. V gene TRBV5-1 combines with J gene TRBJ2-2; D is ambiguous. From germline, CDR1 is SGHRS and CDR2 YFSETQ. CDR3 size: 18 residues. V was trimmed by 0 bases and J by 0 bases, leaving 15 bases between them.

The rearrangement uses TRBV7-3 and TRBJ2-3; the match to TRBD2 covers 11 bases. The CDR3 is 17 residues long. The germline V gene encodes CDR1 SGHTA and CDR2 FQGTGA. V trimming: 0 bases; J trimming: 4 bases; junction bases outside the gene matches: 6. CDR3 in DNA: TGTGCCAGCAGCTTAACATTCACTAGCGGGAGCTCAGATACGCAGTATTTT. Protein product: CASSLTFTSGSSDTQYF.